This T cell receptor (beta chain) was captured in a study of graft-versus-host responses after intestinal transplantation. The wider study: Those transplanted obtained multivisceral, liver-intestinal, or isolated intestinal grafts. Study findings and constraints: Some patients had graft-donor T cell macrochimerism. In their allografts, the ratios of graft-versus-host to host-versus-graft T cell clones were high.

Concerning this clone itself: As yet, its antigen is unknown.

Trimming stripped 0 bases from V and 5 bases from J, with 11 bases between. The germline V gene encodes CDR1 SGHTS and CDR2 YDEGEE. The CDR3 covers 14 residues. TCRdb's table, derived via immunoSEQ multiplex PCR, lists solely in-frame clones and lacks some. The sample has tens of thousands of clones, approximately 95% seen once; the top ten hold 0.23%. Specimen: unstimulated CD8+ T cells sorted from spleen or lymph node cells, collected before transplant. The genes are TRBV5-8 and TRBJ1-1; weak D call: TRBD1 (5 bases). This sequence originates from a human donor who was the organ donor for an intestinal transplant. CDR3 residues: CASSLAPGGTEAFF. CDR3 DNA: TGTGCCAGCAGCTTGGCCCCTGGGGGTACTGAAGCTTTCTTT.